The next 16 T cell receptor beta chains were all read from a single sample in a study of Tregs in tolerant kidney transplant recipients. The repertoire was sequenced with immunoSEQ multiplex PCR; TCRdb's copy has only in-frame clones and lacks some. The sample lists just under 65,000 clones; 95% to 98% were seen once. The sample consisted of Tregs from blood, taken before the transplant. These receptors originate from a human donor who received a combined kidney and bone marrow transplant.

The rearrangement links TRBV6-5 to TRBJ2-2; 7 bases fit TRBD2. The V gene end was trimmed by 7 bases and the J gene end by 1 base; junction bases not matched to a gene: 3. The V gene's germline CDR1 is MNHEY and CDR2 SVGAGI. The CDR3 extends over 14 amino acids. The chain's CDR3 is CASTQRGNTGELFF. The CDR3 nucleotides read TGTGCCAGCACGCAGCGGGGGAACACCGGGGAGCTGTTTTTT.

Written as DNA, the CDR3 is TGTGCCAGTAGTAGGACCGGGACTAGCGGCAATGAGCAGTTCTTC. Translated, it gives CASSRTGTSGNEQFF. The chain recombines TRBV19 with TRBJ2-1; TRBD2 agrees at 11 bases. Germline CDR1 LNHDA, CDR2 SQIVND (reference sequence). J was trimmed by 6 bases and V by 4 bases; bases with no gene match: 5. CDR3 size: 15 residues. The variable domain in full, with the rest retrieved from reference TRBV19 and TRBJ2-1, is DGGITQSPKYLFRKEGQNVTLSCEQNLNHDAMYWYRQDPGQGLRLIYYSQIVNDFQKGDIAEGYSVSREKKESFPLTVTSAQKNPTAFYLCASSRTGTSGNEQFFGPGTRLTVL.

This sequence joins TRBV7-9 and TRBJ2-3, with a weak D call TRBD1 (5 bases). Germline loops: CDR1 SEHNR, CDR2 FQNEAQ (reference sequence). This CDR3 spans 13 amino acids. The V gene lost 3 bases and the J gene lost 1 base, with 5 bases spanning the gap. The CDR3 DNA follows: TGTGCCAGCAGCTTGACAGGCACAGATACGCAGTATTTT. It yields the protein CASSLTGTDTQYF.

The chain employs TRBV9 and TRBJ1-1, with TRBD1 matching 7 bases. V dropped 4 bases and J dropped 9; count of bases not matched to a gene: 12. The CDR3 is 14 residues long. The germline CDR1 and CDR2 sequences are SGDLS and YYNGEE. The chain's CDR3 is CASSPPPGQWKAFF. The CDR3 DNA is TGTGCCAGCAGCCCCCCTCCGGGACAGTGGAAAGCTTTCTTT.

The J gene is TRBJ1-5, the V gene TRBV19; possibly TRBD1 for D (5 bases). V lost 6 bases to trimming and J lost 3 bases, with 12 bases between them. Germline CDR1 LNHDA, CDR2 SQIVND (reference sequence). The CDR3 sequence is 14 residues long. Here the CDR3 reads CASSRDRYNQPQHF. The DNA of the CDR3 is TGTGCCAGTAGCCGTGACAGATACAATCAGCCCCAGCATTTT.

The chain combines TRBV27 with TRBJ1-4, with D hard to call. Germline assignment: CDR1 MNHEY and CDR2 SMNVEV (reference sequence). V was trimmed by 3 bases and J by 5 bases, leaving 10 bases between them. The CDR3 is 14 amino acids. The CDR3 nucleotides are TGTGCCAGCAGTTTTATCGGGAAAAATGAAAAACTGTTTTTT. It is translated as CASSFIGKNEKLFF.

V and J are TRBV7-2 and TRBJ2-7; tentative D call: TRBD2 (5 bases). The V end was cut by 3 bases, the J end by 1 base, with 13 bases between. CDR3 length: 15 amino acids. Per germline, CDR1 SGHTA and CDR2 FQGNSA. The CDR3 DNA sequence: TGTGCCAGCAGCTTGAGCGGAGCAATTTCCTACGAGCAGTACTTC. Translating gives CASSLSGAISYEQYF.

The chain recombines TRBV19 with TRBJ1-2, with 7 bases lining up with TRBD1. CDR3 length: 14 amino acids. V lost 6 bases and J lost 0; bases outside the gene matches: 4. Germline V gene sequence: CDR1 LNHDA, CDR2 SQIVND (reference sequence). In DNA form, the CDR3 reads TGTGCCAGTAGGCGACAGGGAACTAACTATGGCTACACCTTC. This translates into CASRRQGTNYGYTF.

The chain links TRBV7-5 to TRBJ2-7; the table's D call of TRBD2 was not tested on the DNA. TRBV7-5 is marked as a pseudogene. The CDR3 has 15 amino acids. The CDR3 nucleotides read TGTGTCAGAAGCCCTCGAGCGGGGGGGCCCCGGGAGCAGTACTTC. It yields the protein CVRSPRAGGPREQYF.

The chain has TRBV7-9 and TRBJ2-3; D is ambiguous. The CDR3 covers 14 residues. Deletions cut 3 bases from V and 5 bases from J, with 12 bases between. Germline V gives CDR1 SEHNR, CDR2 FQNEAQ (reference sequence). The CDR3 protein is CASSFAAPRDTQYF. The CDR3 bases are TGTGCCAGCAGCTTTGCGGCTCCCCGAGATACGCAGTATTTT. Looking up the rest from reference TRBV7-9 and TRBJ2-3 gives the full variable domain: DTGVSQNPRHKITKRGQNVTFRCDPISEHNRLYWYRQTLGQGPEFLTYFQNEAQLEKSRLLSDRFSAERPKGSFSTLEIQRTEQGDSAMYLCASSFAAPRDTQYFGPGTRLTVL.

This clone occurred once. This chain connects TRBV27 to TRBJ1-2; the D is unclear. V was shortened by 6 bases and J by 3 bases, with 29 bases between the two germline ends. The CDR3 totals 19 residues. Per the germline V gene, CDR1 is MNHEY and CDR2 is SMNVEV (reference sequence). CDR3 protein: CASRSWAVGVPGIHYGYTF. CDR3 coding DNA: TGTGCCAGCAGGAGCTGGGCGGTCGGTGTGCCGGGAATTCACTATGGCTACACCTTC.

The chain recombines TRBV7-9 with TRBJ2-1; the D gene is possibly TRBD1 (5 bases). The CDR3 runs to 15 residues. Trimming removed 1 base from V and 5 bases from J, with 12 bases in between. The V gene's germline CDR1 is SEHNR and CDR2 FQNEAQ (reference sequence). DNA of the CDR3: TGTGCCAGCAGCTTAGGGTTAGGGGTTCACAATGAGCAGTTCTTC. Translated: CASSLGLGVHNEQFF.

This clone was seen just once. The chain uses TRBV10-3 and TRBJ1-2, with unresolved D. The V and J ends lost 8 bases and 1 base respectively, with 11 bases between them. Germline V gene data show CDR1 as ENHRY and CDR2 as SYGVKD. The CDR3 covers 13 residues. The CDR3: CAIPEEGNYGYTF. The CDR3 nucleotides read TGTGCCATCCCCGAAGAGGGTAACTATGGCTACACCTTC.

This clone was observed once. The gene calls are TRBV11-1 and TRBJ2-1, with D possibly matching TRBD2 (7 bases). Between the trimmed V and J ends, which lost 5 bases and 7 bases, there was a span of 18 bases. CDR1 is SGHAT and CDR2 is FQDESV in the germline V gene (reference sequence). CDR3 length equals 15 residues. The CDR3 loop is CASSRGGGSGNEQFF. The CDR3 DNA is TGTGCCAGCAGCCGAGGCGGGGGCTCAGGGAATGAGCAGTTCTTC.

The V gene is TRBV7-3, the J gene TRBJ1-6; 7 nucleotides agree with TRBD1. This CDR3 region has 15 residues. Germline V CDR1 and CDR2: SGHTA, FQGTGA. Germline trimming cut 5 bases from V and 7 bases from J; bases unmatched to any gene: 8. In DNA, the CDR3 is TGTGCCAGCAGCCCGGCCCCGGGACAGAATTCACCCCTCCACTTT. Protein sequence: CASSPAPGQNSPLHF.

For this clone: The same CDR3 is also encoded by other DNA sequences in this sample. This chain connects TRBV30 to TRBJ1-2, with 10 bases matching TRBD1. This CDR3 has 14 residues. Germline-derived CDR1 and CDR2 are GTSNPN and SVGIG (reference sequence). With 2 bases clipped from V and 8 bases from J, the junction kept 8 bases outside the gene matches. The CDR3 reads CAWSYSDRGLGYTF. CDR3 in DNA: TGTGCCTGGAGTTACTCCGACAGGGGGCTAGGCTACACCTTC.